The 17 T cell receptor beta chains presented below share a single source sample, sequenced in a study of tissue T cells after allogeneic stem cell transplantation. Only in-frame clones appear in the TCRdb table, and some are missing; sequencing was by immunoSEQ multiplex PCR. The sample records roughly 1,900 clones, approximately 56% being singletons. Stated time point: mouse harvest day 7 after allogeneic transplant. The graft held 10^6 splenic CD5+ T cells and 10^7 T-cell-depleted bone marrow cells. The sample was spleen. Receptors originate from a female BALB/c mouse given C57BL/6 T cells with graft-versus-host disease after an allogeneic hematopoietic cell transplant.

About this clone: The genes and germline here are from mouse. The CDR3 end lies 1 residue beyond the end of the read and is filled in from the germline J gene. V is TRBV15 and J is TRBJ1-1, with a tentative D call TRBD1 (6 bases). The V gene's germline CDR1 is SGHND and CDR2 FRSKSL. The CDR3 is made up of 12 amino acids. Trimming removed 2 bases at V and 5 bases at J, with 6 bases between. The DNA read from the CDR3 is TGTGCCAGCAGTTTACAGGGGACAGAAGTCTTC. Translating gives CASSLQGTEVF. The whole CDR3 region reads CASSLQGTEVFF.

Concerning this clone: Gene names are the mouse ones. CDR3 bases read: TGTGCCAGCAGTGATGCTCGAAGTAACCAAGACACCCAGTAC. It translates to CASSDARSNQDTQY. The entire CDR3 reads CASSDARSNQDTQYF. V gene TRBV13-3 combines with J gene TRBJ2-5; D gene uncertain. Sequencing ends 1 residue short of the CDR3 end; the germline J gene provides the rest. CDR3 size: 15 residues. The V and J ends lost 0 bases and 0 bases respectively, with 8 bases between them. CDR1 and CDR2 (germline): NNHDY, SYVADS.

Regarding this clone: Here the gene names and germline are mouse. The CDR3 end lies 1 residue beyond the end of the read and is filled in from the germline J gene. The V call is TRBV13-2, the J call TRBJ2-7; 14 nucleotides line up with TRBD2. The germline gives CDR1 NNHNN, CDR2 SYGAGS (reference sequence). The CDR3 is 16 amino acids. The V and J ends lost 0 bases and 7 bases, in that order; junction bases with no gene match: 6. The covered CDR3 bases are TGTGCCAGCGGTGATGCGGGACTGGGGGGGCGCGGGGAACAGTAC. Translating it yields CASGDAGLGGRGEQY. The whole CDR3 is CASGDAGLGGRGEQYF.

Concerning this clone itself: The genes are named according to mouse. Partial CDR3 DNA: TGTGCCAGCAGTCTGTCAGGGAACTATGCTGAGCAGTTC. The encoded protein is CASSLSGNYAEQF. The full CDR3 protein reads CASSLSGNYAEQFF. The chain couples TRBV26 to TRBJ2-1, with D unresolved. Read sequence stops 1 residue before the CDR3 end, and the germline J gene provides the missing end. V was trimmed by 0 bases and J by 1 base, leaving 4 bases between them. This CDR3 comprises 14 residues. Germline CDR1 KGHPV, CDR2 FQNQEV (reference sequence). The complete variable domain, with remaining parts taken from reference TRBV26 and TRBJ2-1, reads NSKVIQTPRYLVKGQGQKAKMRCIPEKGHPVVFWYQQNKNNEFKFLINFQNQEVLQQIDMTEKRFSAECPSNSPCSLEIQSSEAGDSALYLCASSLSGNYAEQFFGPGTRLTVL.

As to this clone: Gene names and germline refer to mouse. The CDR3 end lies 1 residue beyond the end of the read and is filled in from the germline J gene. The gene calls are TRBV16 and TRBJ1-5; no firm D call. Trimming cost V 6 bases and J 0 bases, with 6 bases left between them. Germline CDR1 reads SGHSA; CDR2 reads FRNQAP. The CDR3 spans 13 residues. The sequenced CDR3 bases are TGTGCAAGCAGACAGCATAACAACCAGGCTCCGCTT. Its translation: CASRQHNNQAPL. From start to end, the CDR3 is CASRQHNNQAPLF.

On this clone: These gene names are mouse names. The CDR3 spells CAWSLGQGDEQYF. The sequenced part of the CDR3 DNA is TGTGCCTGGAGTCTAGGACAGGGTGATGAACAGTAC. The V gene is TRBV31, the J gene TRBJ2-7, with 8 bases aligning to TRBD1. The read finishes 1 residue shy of the CDR3 end, and the germline J gene is used to complete it. J lost 5 bases, V lost 0 bases, and 3 bases had no gene match. This CDR3 region has 13 residues. Germline V gene data show CDR1 as GKSSPN and CDR2 as SITVG.

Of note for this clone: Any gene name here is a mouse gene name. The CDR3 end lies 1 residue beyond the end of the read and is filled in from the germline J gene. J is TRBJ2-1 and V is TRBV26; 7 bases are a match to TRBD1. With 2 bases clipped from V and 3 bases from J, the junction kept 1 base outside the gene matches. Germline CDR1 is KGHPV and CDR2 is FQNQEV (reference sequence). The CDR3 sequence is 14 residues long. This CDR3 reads CASSLDRVYAEQFF. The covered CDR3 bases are TGTGCCAGCAGTCTGGACAGGGTCTATGCTGAGCAGTTC.

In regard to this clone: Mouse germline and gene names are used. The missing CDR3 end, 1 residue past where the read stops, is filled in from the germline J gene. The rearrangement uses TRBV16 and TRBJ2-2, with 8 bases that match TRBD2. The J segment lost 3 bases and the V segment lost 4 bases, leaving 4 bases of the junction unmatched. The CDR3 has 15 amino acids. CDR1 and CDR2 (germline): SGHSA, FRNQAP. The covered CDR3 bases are TGTGCAAGCAGCTCCTGGGGGGCAGACACCGGGCAGCTCTAC. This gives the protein CASSSWGADTGQLY. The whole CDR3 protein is CASSSWGADTGQLYF.

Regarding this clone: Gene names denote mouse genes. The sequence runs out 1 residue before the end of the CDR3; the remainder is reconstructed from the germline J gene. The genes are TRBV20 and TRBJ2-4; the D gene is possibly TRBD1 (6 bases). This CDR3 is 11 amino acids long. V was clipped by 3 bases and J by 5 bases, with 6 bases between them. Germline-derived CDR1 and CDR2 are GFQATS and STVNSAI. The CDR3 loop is CGASRGNTLYF. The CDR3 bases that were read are TGTGGTGCTAGCAGGGGAAACACCTTGTAC. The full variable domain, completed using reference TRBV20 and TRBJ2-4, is GALVYQYPRRTICKSGTSMRMECQAVGFQATSVAWYRQSPQKTFELIALSTVNSAIKYEQNFTQEKFPISHPNLSFSSMTVLNAYLEDRGLYLCGASRGNTLYFGAGTRLSVL.

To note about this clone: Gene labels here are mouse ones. The CDR3 DNA, read in part, is TGTGCCAGCTCTCTCCTGGGAGGGACAGAAGTCTTC. This sequence encodes CASSLLGGTEVF. The CDR3 reads in full as CASSLLGGTEVFF. This chain uses TRBV12-1 with TRBJ1-1; D unclear. The read terminates 1 residue before the CDR3 end, so the remaining end is supplied by the germline J gene. The CDR3 extends over 13 amino acids. From germline, CDR1 is SGHSN and CDR2 HYEKVE. V was pared by 0 bases and J by 5 bases, with 9 bases between. The full variable domain, rest sourced from reference TRBV12-1 and TRBJ1-1, is DSGVVQSPRHIIKEKGGRSVLTCIPISGHSNVVWYQQTLGKELKFLIQHYEKVERDKGFLPSRFSVQQFDDYHSEMNMSALELEDSAMYFCASSLLGGTEVFFGKGTRLTVV.

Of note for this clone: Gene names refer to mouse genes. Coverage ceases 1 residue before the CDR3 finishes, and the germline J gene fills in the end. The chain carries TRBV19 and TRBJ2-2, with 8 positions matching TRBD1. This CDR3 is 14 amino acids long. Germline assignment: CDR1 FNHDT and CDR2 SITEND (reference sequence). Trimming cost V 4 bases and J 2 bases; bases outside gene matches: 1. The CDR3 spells CASSHRGNTGQLYF. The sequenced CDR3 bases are TGTGCCAGCAGTCACAGGGGGAACACCGGGCAGCTCTAC.

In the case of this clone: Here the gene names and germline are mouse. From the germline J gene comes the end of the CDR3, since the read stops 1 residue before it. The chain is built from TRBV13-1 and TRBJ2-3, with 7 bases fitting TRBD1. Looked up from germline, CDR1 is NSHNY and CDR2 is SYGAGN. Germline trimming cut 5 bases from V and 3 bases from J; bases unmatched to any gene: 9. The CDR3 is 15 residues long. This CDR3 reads CASSPRQGRAETLYF. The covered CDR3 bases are TGTGCCAGCAGCCCTCGACAGGGACGAGCAGAAACGCTGTAT.

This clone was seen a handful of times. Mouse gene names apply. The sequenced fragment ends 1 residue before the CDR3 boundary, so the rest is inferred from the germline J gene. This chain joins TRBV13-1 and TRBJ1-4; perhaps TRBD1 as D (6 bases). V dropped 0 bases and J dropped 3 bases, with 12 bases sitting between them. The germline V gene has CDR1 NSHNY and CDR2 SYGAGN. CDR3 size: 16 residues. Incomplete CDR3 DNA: TGTGCCAGCAGTGATGCGGGGGCGCGGACCAACGAAAGATTATTT. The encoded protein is CASSDAGARTNERLF. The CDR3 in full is CASSDAGARTNERLFF.

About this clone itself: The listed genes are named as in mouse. The CDR3 spells CASSLSWGANQDTQYF. The sequenced part of the CDR3 DNA is TGTGCCAGCAGTCTGTCCTGGGGGGCTAACCAAGACACCCAGTAC. The chain is built from TRBV26 and TRBJ2-5; 8 nucleotides line up with TRBD2. The read comes to an end 1 residue before the CDR3 does, leaving the germline J gene to fill in the end. Germline values: CDR1 KGHPV, CDR2 FQNQEV (reference sequence). Unmatched junction bases numbered 2, after V lost 0 bases and J lost 0 bases. The CDR3 covers 16 residues.

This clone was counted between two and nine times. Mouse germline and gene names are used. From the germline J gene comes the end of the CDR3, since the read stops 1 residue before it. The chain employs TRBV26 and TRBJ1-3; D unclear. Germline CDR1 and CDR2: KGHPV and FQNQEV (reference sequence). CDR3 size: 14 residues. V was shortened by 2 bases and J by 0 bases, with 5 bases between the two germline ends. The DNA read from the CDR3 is TGTGCCAGCAGTCTGGGCAATTCTGGAAATACGCTCTAT. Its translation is CASSLGNSGNTLY. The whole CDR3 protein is CASSLGNSGNTLYF. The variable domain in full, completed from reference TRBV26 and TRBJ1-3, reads NSKVIQTPRYLVKGQGQKAKMRCIPEKGHPVVFWYQQNKNNEFKFLINFQNQEVLQQIDMTEKRFSAECPSNSPCSLEIQSSEAGDSALYLCASSLGNSGNTLYFGEGSRLIVV.

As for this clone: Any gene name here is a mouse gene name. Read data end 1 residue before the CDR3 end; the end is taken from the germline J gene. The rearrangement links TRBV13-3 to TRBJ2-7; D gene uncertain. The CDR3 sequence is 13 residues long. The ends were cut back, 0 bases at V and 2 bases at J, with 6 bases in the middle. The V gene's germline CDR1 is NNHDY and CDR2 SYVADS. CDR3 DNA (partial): TGTGCCAGCAGTGATGCCATAACCTATGAACAGTAC. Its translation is CASSDAITYEQY. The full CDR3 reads CASSDAITYEQYF.

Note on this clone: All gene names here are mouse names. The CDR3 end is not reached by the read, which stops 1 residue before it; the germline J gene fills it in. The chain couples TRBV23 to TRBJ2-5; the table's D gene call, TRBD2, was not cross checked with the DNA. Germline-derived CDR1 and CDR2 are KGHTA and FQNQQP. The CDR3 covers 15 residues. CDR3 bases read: TGCTCCAGCAGTCAACTGGGGGGGGACCAAGACACCCAGTAC. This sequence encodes CSSSQLGGDQDTQY. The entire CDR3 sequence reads CSSSQLGGDQDTQYF.